The 18 T cell receptor beta chains below all came from one sample that was sequenced in a study of human T cells and chemical hapten exposure. TCRdb reanalysed the 5' RACE reads using MiXCR and keeps one entry per CDR3 protein. The sample lists 130,000 or so distinct CDR3 sequences; around 4% were seen once. Extraction of total RNA was performed on unfractionated whole blood. Receptors were obtained from a female donor in good health.

The chain has TRBV28 and TRBJ2-7, with TRBD1 identical over 7 bases. Losses at the gene ends were 5 bases for V and 3 bases for J; bases not matched to a gene: 7. The CDR3 runs to 14 residues. Germline V lookup: CDR1 MDHEN, CDR2 SYDVKM. CDR3 loop: CASSPWGQIYEQYF. For the CDR3, the DNA is TGTGCCAGCAGTCCCTGGGGACAGATCTACGAGCAGTACTTC.

This clonotype occurred many times. The chain uses TRBV6-6 and TRBJ1-5; TRBD1 is a possible D gene (5 bases). Trimming took off 2 bases at V and 9 bases at J, with 20 bases between the two ends. The length of the CDR3 is 16 residues. In germline, CDR1 is MNHNY, CDR2 SVGAGI (reference sequence). The CDR3 protein is CASSYPGGGTGGPQHF. Written as DNA, the CDR3 is TGTGCCAGCAGTTACCCAGGTGGTGGGACTGGAGGGCCCCAGCATTTT.

This clonotype was found many times. The chain joins TRBV5-1 to TRBJ2-5, with a tentative D call TRBD2 (5 bases). This CDR3 comprises 13 residues. Germline-derived CDR1 and CDR2 are SGHRS and YFSETQ. With 4 bases removed from V and 0 bases from J, the gap between germline ends came to 7 bases. The CDR3 DNA reads TGCGCCAGCAGCGTCGGGAACCAAGAGACCCAGTACTTC. The encoded protein is CASSVGNQETQYF.

The chain combines TRBV5-1 with TRBJ2-3; 7 bases fit TRBD1. There are 14 residues in the CDR3. Germline V gene lookup returns CDR1 SGHRS and CDR2 YFSETQ. The V gene end was trimmed by 4 bases and the J gene end by 5 bases; junction bases not matched to a gene: 7. DNA for the CDR3: TGCGCCAGCAGCCCGGACAGGACCGAAGATACGCAGTATTTT. Translated, it gives CASSPDRTEDTQYF.

This clonotype was counted ten times or more. The chain joins TRBV7-3 to TRBJ1-3; no reliable D call. V shed 2 bases and J shed 0 bases, with 8 bases lying between them. The CDR3 totals 15 residues. Looked up from germline, CDR1 is SGHTA and CDR2 is FQGTGA. The CDR3 nucleotides read TGTGCCAGCAGCTTATCCGGGAACTCTGGAAACACCATATATTTT. Amino acids: CASSLSGNSGNTIYF. Full variable domain (remainder filled in from reference TRBV7-3 and TRBJ1-3): GAGVSQTPSNKVTEKGKYVELRCDPISGHTALYWYRQSLGQGPEFLIYFQGTGAADDSGLPNDRFFAVRPEGSVSTLKIQRTERGDSAVYLCASSLSGNSGNTIYFGEGSWLTVV.

This clonotype showed up many times. The chain employs TRBV5-8 and TRBJ2-7; weak D call: TRBD1 (5 bases). The CDR3 totals 14 residues. Per the germline V gene, CDR1 is SGHTS and CDR2 is YDEGEE. Trimming pared 1 base from V and 0 bases from J, leaving 8 bases between. The CDR3 reads CASSLQDNSYEQYF. CDR3 sequence (DNA): TGTGCCAGCAGCTTGCAGGACAACTCCTACGAGCAGTACTTC. Complete variable domain (other parts from reference TRBV5-8 and TRBJ2-7): EAGVTQSPTHLIKTRGQQATLRCSPISGHTSVYWYQQALGLGLQFLLWYDEGEERNRGNFPPRFSGRQFPNYSSELNVNALELEDSALYLCASSLQDNSYEQYFGPGTRLTVT.

There are many counts of this clonotype. The chain joins TRBV7-3 to TRBJ1-1; possibly TRBD1 for D (5 bases). Trimming shortened V by 1 base and J by 1 base, and 19 bases separated the two germline ends. Germline-derived CDR1 and CDR2 are SGHTA and FQGTGA. This CDR3 region has 18 residues. CDR3 DNA: TGTGCCAGCAGCTTAAGAGGGACGCCGGTGTGGGAGAACACTGAAGCTTTCTTT. It codes for CASSLRGTPVWENTEAFF. Full variable domain (outside the CDR3, taken from reference TRBV7-3 and TRBJ1-1): GAGVSQTPSNKVTEKGKYVELRCDPISGHTALYWYRQSLGQGPEFLIYFQGTGAADDSGLPNDRFFAVRPEGSVSTLKIQRTERGDSAVYLCASSLRGTPVWENTEAFFGQGTRLTVV.

This clonotype was seen at least ten times. The CDR3 sequence: CASSLGILQGTDTQYF. The CDR3 DNA follows: TGTGCCAGCAGCTTGGGTATTTTACAGGGGACAGATACGCAGTATTTT. The chain employs TRBV5-4 and TRBJ2-3, with TRBD1 identical over 7 bases. V lost 0 bases to trimming and J lost 3 bases; unmatched junction nucleotides: 7. CDR3 length: 16 residues. Germline CDR1 is SGHNT and CDR2 is YYREEE (reference sequence).

Ten or more counts support this clonotype. This rearrangement joins TRBV5-4 to TRBJ1-1; D possibly corresponds to TRBD1 (6 bases). Trimming removed 4 bases at V and 1 base at J, with 14 bases between. The CDR3 contains 15 residues. CDR1 and CDR2 from the germline V gene are SGHNT and YYREEE (reference sequence). The CDR3 DNA is TGTGCCAGCAGCGAAGCTTTACAGGGGAACACTGAAGCTTTCTTT. Protein sequence: CASSEALQGNTEAFF.

This clonotype was detected ten times or more. The gene calls are TRBV28 and TRBJ2-2; possible D gene TRBD1, 5 bases. The germline V gene has CDR1 MDHEN and CDR2 SYDVKM. The CDR3 extends over 14 amino acids. V lost 3 bases, J lost 4 bases, and 9 bases lay in between. The CDR3 nucleotides read TGTGCCAGCAGTTTCTCAGGGCCCACCGGGGAGCTGTTTTTT. It yields the protein CASSFSGPTGELFF.

This clonotype was counted ten times or more. This chain connects TRBV12-3 or TRBV12-4 to TRBJ1-5, with no clear D. Trimming removed 2 bases from V and 4 bases from J, with 15 bases in between. The CDR3 runs to 16 residues. CDR3 bases: TGTGCCAGCAGTTTATTTGGTGGAGGAGAGAATCAGCCCCAGCATTTT. Translating it yields CASSLFGGGENQPQHF.

This clonotype turned up a few times. A much larger clone sits a single nucleotide away, making a read error possible. This chain joins TRBV3-1 and TRBJ2-3, with 14 positions matching TRBD2. This CDR3 is built from 21 residues. Germline trimming cut 0 bases from V and 1 base from J; bases unmatched to any gene: 12. The V gene's germline CDR1 is LGHDT and CDR2 YNNKEL (reference sequence). The DNA of the CDR3 is TGTGCCAGCAGCCAAGAAAGACTAGCGGGGGGGCTCGGACGTGGCACAGATACGCAGTATTTT. It yields the protein CASSQERLAGGLGRGTDTQYF.

This clonotype was seen repeatedly, ten times or more. This sequence joins TRBV7-9 and TRBJ1-2; D may be TRBD1 (6 bases). This CDR3 contains 15 residues. The V and J ends lost 1 base and 8 bases respectively, with 17 bases between them. CDR1 is SEHNR, CDR2 FQNEAQ, per germline (reference sequence). Written as DNA, the CDR3 is TGTGCCAGCAGCTTAGTGGGGACACAGAGAGGCGGCTACACCTTC. This encodes CASSLVGTQRGGYTF.

This clonotype was detected many times. Written as DNA, the CDR3 is TGTGCCATCAGTGCTCGTGGGGCCAACGTCCTGACTTTC. Translating gives CAISARGANVLTF. This chain links TRBV10-3 with TRBJ2-6; the D is unclear. Germline values: CDR1 ENHRY, CDR2 SYGVKD. V was clipped by 4 bases and J by 3 bases, with 4 bases between them. The CDR3 runs 13 residues.

The sample holds many counts of this clonotype. The V and J genes are TRBV5-1 and TRBJ1-1; D is unclear. The V gene's germline CDR1 is SGHRS and CDR2 YFSETQ. This CDR3 has 14 amino acids. V was clipped by 6 bases and J by 5 bases, with 17 bases between them. The CDR3 protein is CASMYGVQGTEAFF. In DNA form, the CDR3 reads TGCGCCAGCATGTACGGCGTTCAAGGGACTGAAGCTTTCTTT.

This clonotype occurred many times. The V call is TRBV6-2 or TRBV6-3, the J call TRBJ2-3; D could derive from TRBD1 or TRBD2 (5 bases each). Trimming took off 7 bases at V and 1 base at J, with 15 bases between the two ends. The CDR3 runs 15 residues. CDR1 MNHEY and CDR2 SVGEGT come from the germline V gene. CDR3 DNA: TGTGCCAGCAAGAGGCTGGGGGTCGGCACAGATACGCAGTATTTT. Translated: CASKRLGVGTDTQYF.

This clonotype was counted only a few times. J is TRBJ1-6 and V is TRBV9, with D perhaps TRBD1 (5 bases). From germline, CDR1 is SGDLS and CDR2 YYNGEE. Deletions cut 6 bases from V and 6 bases from J, with 7 bases between. This CDR3 contains 12 residues. The CDR3: CASNQGNSPLHF. As DNA, the CDR3 is TGTGCCAGCAACCAGGGTAATTCACCCCTCCACTTT.

This clonotype was detected many times. The gene calls are TRBV28 and TRBJ2-5, with 8 bases matching TRBD2. Germline CDR1 and CDR2: MDHEN and SYDVKM. V shed 2 bases, J shed 2 bases, and the junction held 7 bases outside the gene matches. The CDR3 is made up of 16 amino acids. CDR3 in amino acids: CASSLGRGARQETQYF. DNA for the CDR3: TGTGCCAGCAGTTTAGGGCGGGGGGCGAGGCAAGAGACCCAGTACTTC.